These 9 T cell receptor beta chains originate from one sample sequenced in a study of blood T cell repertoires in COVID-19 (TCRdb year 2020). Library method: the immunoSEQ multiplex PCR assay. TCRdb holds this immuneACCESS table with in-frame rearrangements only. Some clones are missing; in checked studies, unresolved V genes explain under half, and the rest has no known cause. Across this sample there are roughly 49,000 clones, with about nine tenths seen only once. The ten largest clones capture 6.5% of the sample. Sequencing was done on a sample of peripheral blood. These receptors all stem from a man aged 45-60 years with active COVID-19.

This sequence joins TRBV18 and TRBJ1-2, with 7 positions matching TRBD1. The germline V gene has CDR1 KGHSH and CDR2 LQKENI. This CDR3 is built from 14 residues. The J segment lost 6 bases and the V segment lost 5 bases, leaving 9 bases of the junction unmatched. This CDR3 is CASSAIQGPNGYTF. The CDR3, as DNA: TGTGCCAGCTCAGCAATACAGGGGCCGAATGGCTACACCTTC.

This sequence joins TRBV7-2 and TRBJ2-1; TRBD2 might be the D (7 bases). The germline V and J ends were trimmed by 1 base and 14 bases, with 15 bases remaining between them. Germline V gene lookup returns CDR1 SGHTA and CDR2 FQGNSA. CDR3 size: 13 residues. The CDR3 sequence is CASSLERGAQEFF. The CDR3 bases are TGTGCCAGCAGCTTAGAACGGGGGGCCCAGGAGTTCTTC.

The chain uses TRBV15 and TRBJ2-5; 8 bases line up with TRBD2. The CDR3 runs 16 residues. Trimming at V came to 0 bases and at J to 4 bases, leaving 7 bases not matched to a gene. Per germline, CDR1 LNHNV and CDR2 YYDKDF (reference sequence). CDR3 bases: TGTGCCACCAGCAGAGATAGCGGGGTAACAGTAGAGACCCAGTACTTC. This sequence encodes CATSRDSGVTVETQYF.

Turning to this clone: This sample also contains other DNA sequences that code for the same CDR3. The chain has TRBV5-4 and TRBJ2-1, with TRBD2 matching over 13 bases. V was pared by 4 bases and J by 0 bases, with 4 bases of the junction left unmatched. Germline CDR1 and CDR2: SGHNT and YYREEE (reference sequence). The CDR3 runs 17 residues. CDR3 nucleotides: TGTGCCAGCAGCGCCGGACTAGCGGGGGTCTCCTACAATGAGCAGTTCTTC. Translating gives CASSAGLAGVSYNEQFF.

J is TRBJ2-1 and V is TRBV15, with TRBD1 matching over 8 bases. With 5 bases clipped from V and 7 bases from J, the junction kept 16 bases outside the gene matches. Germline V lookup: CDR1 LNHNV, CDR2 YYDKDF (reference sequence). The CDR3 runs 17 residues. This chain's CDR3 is CATSGVSSGQGWNEQFF. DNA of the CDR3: TGTGCCACCAGCGGAGTATCGTCTGGACAGGGATGGAATGAGCAGTTCTTC. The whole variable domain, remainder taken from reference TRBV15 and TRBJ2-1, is DAMVIQNPRYQVTQFGKPVTLSCSQTLNHNVMYWYQQKSSQAPKLLFHYYDKDFNNEADTPDNFQSRRPNTSFCFLDIRSPGLGDTAMYLCATSGVSSGQGWNEQFFGPGTRLTVL.

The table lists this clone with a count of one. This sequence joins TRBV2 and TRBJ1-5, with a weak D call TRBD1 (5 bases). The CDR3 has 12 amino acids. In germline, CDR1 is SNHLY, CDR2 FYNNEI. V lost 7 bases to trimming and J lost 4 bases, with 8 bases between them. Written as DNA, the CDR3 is TGTGCCAGCACGGGGGGGAATCAGCCCCAGCATTTT. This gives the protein CASTGGNQPQHF.

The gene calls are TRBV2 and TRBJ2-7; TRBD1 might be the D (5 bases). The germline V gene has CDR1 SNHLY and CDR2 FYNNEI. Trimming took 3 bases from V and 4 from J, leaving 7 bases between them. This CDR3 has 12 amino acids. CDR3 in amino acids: CASSDGAYEQYF. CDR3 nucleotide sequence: TGTGCCAGCAGTGATGGGGCTTACGAGCAGTACTTC.

Here the CDR3 DNA reads TGTGCCAGCAGTCCCCTCCGCGGGAGCTCCTACAATGAGCAGTTCTTC. Translating it yields CASSPLRGSSYNEQFF. V is TRBV27 and J is TRBJ2-1; 7 nucleotides match TRBD2. Germline lookup yields CDR1 MNHEY and CDR2 SMNVEV (reference sequence). After removal of 5 bases from V and 0 bases from J, the junction contained 7 bases not matched to a gene. The CDR3 is 16 amino acids.

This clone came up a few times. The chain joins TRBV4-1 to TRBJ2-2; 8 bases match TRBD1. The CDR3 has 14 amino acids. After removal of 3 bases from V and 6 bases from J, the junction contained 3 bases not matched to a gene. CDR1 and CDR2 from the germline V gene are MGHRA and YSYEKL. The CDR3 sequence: CASSQDRVPGELFF. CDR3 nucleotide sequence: TGCGCCAGCAGCCAGGACAGGGTACCCGGGGAGCTGTTTTTT.